These 19 T cell receptor beta chains came from one sample sequenced in a study of blood T cell repertoires in COVID-19. Method: immunoSEQ multiplex PCR; TCRdb's copy keeps in-frame clones and lacks some. The repertoire consists of fewer than 85,000 clones, with about 87% occurring once and the leading ten covering around 8%. Sequencing was performed on peripheral blood. The receptors come from a man aged 45 to 65 with active COVID-19.

The chain combines TRBV5-4 with TRBJ2-3; D gene ambiguous. V was clipped by 7 bases and J by 2 bases, with 14 bases between them. The CDR3 is made up of 14 amino acids. Germline values: CDR1 SGHNT, CDR2 YYREEE (reference sequence). The chain's CDR3 is CASFDRSNTDTQYF. CDR3 nucleotide sequence: TGTGCCAGCTTCGATAGAAGTAACACAGATACGCAGTATTTT.

This clone came up once. This sequence joins TRBV7-8 and TRBJ1-2; D unresolved. The V and J ends lost 2 bases and 0 bases respectively, with 10 bases between them. CDR3 size: 15 residues. Germline V gene data show CDR1 as SGHVS and CDR2 as FQNEAQ. CDR3 sequence reads: CASSLQAGTNYGYTF. The CDR3 region has the DNA TGTGCCAGCAGCTTACAGGCAGGCACTAACTATGGCTACACCTTC.

The genes are TRBV9 and TRBJ1-1, with 7 bases fitting TRBD1. CDR3 length: 15 amino acids. Germline V gene sequence: CDR1 SGDLS, CDR2 YYNGEE. With 3 bases clipped from V and 1 base from J, the junction kept 6 bases outside the gene matches. This CDR3 is CASSALQGSNTEAFF. CDR3 in DNA: TGTGCCAGCAGCGCTTTACAGGGGTCGAACACTGAAGCTTTCTTT. Looking up the rest from reference TRBV9 and TRBJ1-1 gives the full variable domain: DSGVTQTPKHLITATGQRVTLRCSPRSGDLSVYWYQQSLDQGLQFLIQYYNGEERAKGNILERFSAQQFPDLHSELNLSSLELGDSALYFCASSALQGSNTEAFFGQGTRLTVV.

The rearrangement links TRBV24-1 to TRBJ2-3; the match to TRBD2 covers 7 bases. The CDR3 runs to 14 residues. V lost 7 bases and J lost 5; bases outside the gene matches: 8. Germline-derived CDR1 and CDR2 are KGHDR and SFDVKD. CDR3 residues: CATRRAGEGDTQYF. The CDR3 coding sequence is TGTGCCACCAGACGGGCGGGGGAAGGAGATACGCAGTATTTT.

The rearrangement links TRBV6-6 to TRBJ1-6; 8 bases fit TRBD1. After removal of 2 bases from V and 7 bases from J, the junction contained 1 base not matched to a gene. The length of the CDR3 is 14 residues. Germline values: CDR1 MNHNY, CDR2 SVGAGI (reference sequence). CDR3 sequence (DNA): TGTGCCAGCAGTTACGGGACAGGCAATTCACCCCTCCACTTT. Translation gives CASSYGTGNSPLHF.

The chain is built from TRBV5-6 and TRBJ1-2; D is unclear. Germline V gene sequence: CDR1 SGHDT, CDR2 YYEEEE. The CDR3 is 15 amino acids. Trimming took off 3 bases at V and 7 bases at J, with 19 bases between the two ends. The CDR3 here is CASSSRGPTRLGYTF. The DNA for the CDR3 is TGTGCCAGCAGCTCGAGAGGTCCCACCCGGCTTGGCTACACCTTC.

This clone is a singleton in its sample. The chain carries TRBV4-2 and TRBJ1-4, with 9 positions matching TRBD1. J lost 5 bases, V lost 5 bases, and 18 bases had no gene match. Per the germline V gene, CDR1 is LGHNA and CDR2 is YNFKEQ. The CDR3 spans 19 residues. Here the CDR3 reads CASSTETGTGTRWNEKLFF. The CDR3 DNA reads as TGTGCCAGCAGCACTGAAACCGGGACAGGGACCCGTTGGAATGAAAAACTGTTTTTT.

V is TRBV28 and J is TRBJ1-2, with 9 bases fitting TRBD1. Germline CDR1 MDHEN, CDR2 SYDVKM. J gave up 4 bases and V 4 bases, and 7 bases lay outside the gene matches. The CDR3 covers 15 residues. CDR3 amino acids: CASSSQGARPYGYTF. DNA for the CDR3: TGTGCCAGCAGTTCACAGGGGGCGAGGCCCTATGGCTACACCTTC.

This rearrangement joins TRBV29-1 to TRBJ2-3; tentatively, D is TRBD2 (6 bases). The CDR3 is 11 residues long. Trimming removed 4 bases from V and 4 bases from J, with 6 bases in between. Germline V CDR1 and CDR2: SQVTM, ANQGSEA. CDR3 sequence (DNA): TGCAGCGTTGGGGAGGCAGATACGCAGTATTTT. This translates into CSVGEADTQYF.

The gene calls are TRBV4-1 and TRBJ2-1; a weak D match, TRBD1 (6 bases). Germline values: CDR1 MGHRA, CDR2 YSYEKL. V lost 4 bases to trimming and J lost 1 base, with 11 bases between them. The CDR3 contains 15 residues. This CDR3 is CASSPGQKSYNEQFF. For the CDR3, the DNA is TGCGCCAGCAGCCCCGGACAGAAATCCTACAATGAGCAGTTCTTC.

This clone has just a few counts. V usage is TRBV7-3 and J usage is TRBJ1-1; TRBD1 is a possible D gene (5 bases). The germline V gene encodes CDR1 SGHTA and CDR2 FQGTGA. Trimming removed 2 bases from V and 1 base from J, with 5 bases in between. The CDR3 is made up of 13 amino acids. CDR3 sequence (DNA): TGTGCCAGCAGCTTACAGGGGAACACTGAAGCTTTCTTT. Its translation is CASSLQGNTEAFF. Looking up the rest from reference TRBV7-3 and TRBJ1-1 gives the full variable domain: GAGVSQTPSNKVTEKGKYVELRCDPISGHTALYWYRQSLGQGPEFLIYFQGTGAADDSGLPNDRFFAVRPEGSVSTLKIQRTERGDSAVYLCASSLQGNTEAFFGQGTRLTVV.

This chain links TRBV27 with TRBJ2-1; the match to TRBD2 covers 7 bases. V lost 5 bases and J lost 4; bases outside the gene matches: 8. Germline values: CDR1 MNHEY, CDR2 SMNVEV (reference sequence). This CDR3 comprises 15 residues. The CDR3 here is CASSPLREVYNEQFF. The CDR3 nucleotides read TGTGCCAGCAGTCCCCTCCGGGAGGTTTACAATGAGCAGTTCTTC.

This chain joins TRBV4-1 and TRBJ2-5; TRBD2 matches at 9 bases. This CDR3 has 17 residues. Germline V gives CDR1 MGHRA, CDR2 YSYEKL. J lost 5 bases, V lost 0 bases, and 10 bases had no gene match. CDR3 residues: CASSQDQGTSPWETQYF. CDR3 DNA: TGCGCCAGCAGCCAAGATCAGGGGACTAGCCCTTGGGAGACCCAGTACTTC.

This chain joins TRBV7-9 and TRBJ1-3, with D tentatively TRBD1 (6 bases). This CDR3 spans 17 amino acids. Germline V gene data show CDR1 as SEHNR and CDR2 as FQNEAQ (reference sequence). Trimming removed 5 bases from V and 0 bases from J, with 17 bases in between. CDR3 DNA: TGTGCCAGCAGCCGAGGCAACAGGGCATACTCTGGAAACACCATATATTTT. Protein sequence: CASSRGNRAYSGNTIYF.

The chain has TRBV21-1 and TRBJ1-3; the table calls TRBD1, which could not be checked here. TRBV21-1 represents a pseudogene. The CDR3 runs to 18 residues. The CDR3, as DNA: TGTGCCAGCAGTATAACAGGGGGAAGAATTCGGAAAAGAAACACCATATATTTT. As protein: CASSITGGRIRKRNTIYF.

The CDR3 sequence: CASSPYSGQGAEAFF. The CDR3 bases are TGTGCCAGCTCACCTTACAGCGGTCAGGGGGCTGAAGCTTTCTTT. The chain employs TRBV18 and TRBJ1-1; 7 nucleotides agree with TRBD1. This CDR3 region has 15 residues. CDR1 is KGHSH, CDR2 LQKENI, per germline. J was trimmed by 6 bases and V by 3 bases; bases with no gene match: 10.

With respect to this clone: An end of the junction differs from the germline gene, which may be a read error. This chain connects TRBV27 to TRBJ2-1, with 8 bases that match TRBD1. Per the germline V gene, CDR1 is MNHEY and CDR2 is SMNVEV (reference sequence). There are 15 residues in the CDR3. The CDR3 reads CASRGDRSSYNEQFF. CDR3 in DNA: TGTGCAAGCAGGGGGGACAGGAGCTCCTACAATGAGCAGTTCTTC.

The V gene is TRBV6-1, the J gene TRBJ2-5; 7 nucleotides line up with TRBD2. The length of the CDR3 is 14 residues. V trimming: 0 bases; J trimming: 8 bases; junction bases outside the gene matches: 6. The germline V gene encodes CDR1 MNHNS and CDR2 SASEGT. CDR3 in amino acids: CASSEAPGGRTQYF. Here the CDR3 DNA reads TGTGCCAGCAGTGAAGCGCCGGGAGGACGAACCCAGTACTTC.

The V gene is TRBV28, the J gene TRBJ1-1, with D hard to call. Deletions cut 6 bases from V and 0 bases from J, with 14 bases between. The CDR3 extends over 15 amino acids. CDR1 is MDHEN, CDR2 SYDVKM, per germline. Here the CDR3 DNA reads TGTGCCAGCAGACCGGGGAACCTTCTGAACACTGAAGCTTTCTTT. Its protein product is CASRPGNLLNTEAFF.